Below, 12 T cell receptor beta chains from the same sample are listed, as sequenced in a study of identical twins. Each CDR3 protein is one row after TCRdb ran MiXCR on the 5' RACE reads. The top ten hold about 0.5% of the sample, which has around 490,000 distinct CDR3 sequences, under 25% seen once. The same specimen was also included in a second study, on yellow fever vaccine responses in identical twins.

Sample: CD4+ T cells sorted from blood. These receptor sequences come from a woman between 18 and 30 years old in good health.

The rearrangement joins TRBV28 to TRBJ2-5, with D possibly TRBD2 on 5 matching bases. Germline CDR1 and CDR2: MDHEN and SYDVKM. CDR3 length: 14 residues. The V end lost 5 bases, the J end lost 2 bases, and 12 bases lay between the germline ends. CDR3 in DNA: TGTGCCAGCAGTACCGTCGGGGTACAAGAGACCCAGTACTTC. Translated: CASSTVGVQETQYF.

CDR3 in amino acids: CATSRSPGQGLGQETQYF. In DNA, the CDR3 is TGTGCCACCAGCAGATCACCGGGACAGGGGCTTGGCCAAGAGACCCAGTACTTC. The chain recombines TRBV15 with TRBJ2-5, with TRBD1 matching 10 bases. The V and J ends lost 2 bases and 1 base, in that order; junction bases with no gene match: 10. The CDR3 is made up of 18 amino acids. Germline assignment: CDR1 LNHNV and CDR2 YYDKDF (reference sequence).

This sequence joins TRBV5-1 and TRBJ1-6, with 11 positions matching TRBD1. Germline trimming cut 4 bases from V and 9 bases from J; bases unmatched to any gene: 3. The CDR3 contains 14 residues. Germline lookup yields CDR1 SGHRS and CDR2 YFSETQ. CDR3 sequence: CASSRGQGVSPLHF. The CDR3 DNA follows: TGCGCCAGCAGCAGGGGACAGGGGGTTTCACCCCTCCACTTT.

The CDR3 DNA follows: TGCAGCGTTGGACAGTTCTATAGCACAGATACGCAGTATTTT. Translation gives CSVGQFYSTDTQYF. The V and J genes are TRBV29-1 and TRBJ2-3; possible D gene TRBD1, 5 bases. The CDR3 loop spans 14 amino acids. V lost 4 bases, J lost 0 bases, and 11 bases lay in between. The germline CDR1 and CDR2 sequences are SQVTM and ANQGSEA.

The V and J genes are TRBV24-1 and TRBJ1-2; 8 nucleotides match TRBD1. The CDR3 sequence is 13 residues long. Germline CDR1 reads KGHDR; CDR2 reads SFDVKD. The junction had 3 bases not matched to a gene; V was cut back by 6 bases and J by 4 bases. CDR3 region: CATSKTGAYGYTF. The CDR3 bases are TGTGCCACCAGTAAGACAGGGGCCTATGGCTACACCTTC.

The CDR3 nucleotides are TGTGCCAGCGGAGGACAGACCTCCTCCTATGGCTACACCTTC. Encoded protein: CASGGQTSSYGYTF. This chain connects TRBV2 to TRBJ1-2; D possibly corresponds to TRBD1 (6 bases). V dropped 8 bases and J dropped 4 bases, with 17 bases sitting between them. The CDR3 has 14 amino acids. Germline loops: CDR1 SNHLY, CDR2 FYNNEI.

This clonotype has more than one count but fewer than ten. This rearrangement joins TRBV29-1 to TRBJ2-1, with a possible D match to TRBD1 (7 bases). The length of the CDR3 is 14 residues. In germline, CDR1 is SQVTM, CDR2 ANQGSEA. V shed 4 bases and J shed 4 bases, with 14 bases lying between them. The DNA for the CDR3 is TGCAGCGTTGGCAGGGGGAGGAAATACAATGAGCAGTTCTTC. Its translation is CSVGRGRKYNEQFF.

A few counts support this clonotype. J is TRBJ2-3 and V is TRBV6-1; 8 bases are a match to TRBD1. CDR3 length: 14 amino acids. Germline CDR1 MNHNS, CDR2 SASEGT. The V segment lost 7 bases and the J segment 2 bases; nucleotides outside the gene matches: 5. DNA of the CDR3: TGTGCCAGCAAGAAGACAGGGGTCACAGATACGCAGTATTTT. Translation: CASKKTGVTDTQYF.

There are many counts of this clonotype. The J gene is TRBJ2-5, the V gene TRBV25-1, with D maybe TRBD2 (5 bases). Trimming shortened V by 7 bases and J by 0 bases, and 12 bases separated the two germline ends. Germline V gene lookup returns CDR1 MGHDK and CDR2 SYGVNS. The CDR3 spans 14 residues. The CDR3 DNA reads TGTGCCAGCACGGCCCGAGGGTACCAAGAGACCCAGTACTTC. Protein product: CASTARGYQETQYF.

This clonotype was observed a few times. The genes are TRBV29-1 and TRBJ2-3; the match to TRBD1 covers 8 bases. The CDR3 is 14 residues long. V shed 3 bases and J 3 bases; nucleotides not matched to a gene: 5. Germline values: CDR1 SQVTM, CDR2 ANQGSEA. The CDR3 sequence is CSVEPQGATDTQYF. The CDR3 coding sequence is TGCAGCGTTGAGCCCCAGGGGGCAACAGATACGCAGTATTTT.

This clonotype was seen a few times. This CDR3 is CSANAGDHSYNEQFF. CDR3 coding DNA: TGCAGTGCGAACGCAGGCGACCACTCCTACAATGAGCAGTTCTTC. The J gene is TRBJ2-1, the V gene TRBV20-1, with D unclear. Germline V gene lookup returns CDR1 DFQATT and CDR2 SNEGSKA (reference sequence). The CDR3 has 15 amino acids. Between the trimmed V and J ends, which lost 6 bases and 0 bases, there was a span of 15 bases.

The chain couples TRBV12-3 or TRBV12-4 to TRBJ2-3; D possibly uses TRBD1 or TRBD2 (5 bases each). V gave up 5 bases and J gave up 0 bases, with 15 bases separating them. This CDR3 contains 16 residues. CDR3 loop: CASSPGTEISTDTQYF. The CDR3 nucleotides are TGTGCCAGCAGTCCTGGGACGGAGATAAGCACAGATACGCAGTATTTT.